What follows are 13 T cell receptor beta chains derived from one specimen sequenced in a study of blood T cell repertoires in COVID-19. Only in-frame clones appear in the TCRdb table, and some are missing; sequencing was by immunoSEQ multiplex PCR. This sample has hundreds of thousands of clones; about 90% occur once, and the top ten carry 6% to 8.5%. Sequenced: peripheral blood. These receptors were collected from a woman between 70 and 85 years old with COVID-19, enrolled during active disease.

This clone was seen a single time. The V and J genes are TRBV11-2 and TRBJ2-2, with D possibly matching TRBD2 (6 bases). The V and J ends lost 7 bases and 6 bases respectively, with 18 bases between them. This CDR3 has 15 amino acids. The germline CDR1 and CDR2 sequences are SGHAT and FQNNGV. DNA of the CDR3: TGTGCCAGCAACCCCGAGGTAGGAGGGGCCGGGGAGCTGTTTTTT. As protein: CASNPEVGGAGELFF.

This chain connects TRBV10-2 to TRBJ1-4; 7 nucleotides match TRBD1. Germline lookup yields CDR1 WSHSY and CDR2 SAAADI. With 7 bases clipped from V and 2 bases from J, the junction kept 4 bases outside the gene matches. There are 14 residues in the CDR3. CDR3 amino acids: CASTGGSTNEKLFF. The CDR3 DNA reads TGCGCCAGCACAGGGGGTAGCACTAATGAAAAACTGTTTTTT.

This rearrangement joins TRBV11-2 to TRBJ1-1, with D possibly TRBD1 on 6 matching bases. The CDR3 is made up of 13 amino acids. Germline V gives CDR1 SGHAT, CDR2 FQNNGV. Trimming removed 5 bases from V and 3 bases from J, with 10 bases in between. The CDR3 sequence is CASSPQGYTEAFF. The CDR3 DNA reads as TGTGCCAGCAGCCCACAGGGATACACTGAAGCTTTCTTT.

This chain uses TRBV7-3 with TRBJ2-3; TRBD2 agrees at 7 bases. Germline trimming cut 5 bases from V and 6 bases from J; bases unmatched to any gene: 11. The CDR3 consists of 15 residues. Per germline, CDR1 SGHTA and CDR2 FQGTGA. CDR3 amino acids: CASSQTGTTSDTQYF. CDR3 in DNA: TGTGCCAGCAGCCAGACCGGGACTACTTCCGATACGCAGTATTTT.

The genes are TRBV29-1 and TRBJ1-1; 7 positions match TRBD1. CDR1 and CDR2 (germline): SQVTM, ANQGSEA. V trimming: 7 bases; J trimming: 2 bases; junction bases outside the gene matches: 4. The CDR3 consists of 12 residues. CDR3 bases: TGCAGCGCTGACAGGGCTAACACTGAAGCTTTCTTT. This codes for CSADRANTEAFF.

V usage is TRBV9 and J usage is TRBJ2-1; D gene unclear. The CDR3 length is 12 residues. Trimming removed 1 base at V and 7 bases at J, with 6 bases between. Germline-derived CDR1 and CDR2 are SGDLS and YYNGEE. The CDR3 nucleotides read TGTGCCAGCAGCGTAACTTCTAATGAGCAGTTCTTC. Protein product: CASSVTSNEQFF.

This rearrangement joins TRBV28 to TRBJ2-7; 7 bases are shared with TRBD1. CDR3 length: 15 residues. V was clipped by 5 bases and J by 5 bases; unmatched bases: 12. The germline gives CDR1 MDHEN, CDR2 SYDVKM. CDR3 sequence: CASSLMEQGLNEQYF. The CDR3 DNA reads as TGTGCCAGCAGTCTGATGGAACAGGGGCTCAACGAGCAGTACTTC.

The chain joins TRBV12-1 to TRBJ1-2. TRBV12-1 is annotated as a pseudogene. This CDR3 is built from 15 residues. CDR3 residues: CASPFVTTGGEGYTF. The CDR3 region has the DNA TGTGCCAGCCCCTTTGTGACTACGGGGGGGGAAGGCTACACCTTC.

This chain uses TRBV19 with TRBJ1-2; TRBD1 is a possible D gene (5 bases). V dropped 10 bases and J dropped 4 bases, with 19 bases sitting between them. The CDR3 extends over 14 amino acids. Per germline, CDR1 LNHDA and CDR2 SQIVND (reference sequence). The CDR3 region has the DNA TGTGCCACCAGGCCCCGGGAGAGGGGCTATGGCTACACCTTC. It translates to CATRPRERGYGYTF. Looking up the rest from reference TRBV19 and TRBJ1-2 gives the full variable domain: DGGITQSPKYLFRKEGQNVTLSCEQNLNHDAMYWYRQDPGQGLRLIYYSQIVNDFQKGDIAEGYSVSREKKESFPLTVTSAQKNPTAFYLCATRPRERGYGYTFGSGTRLTVV.

V is TRBV2 and J is TRBJ2-5; TRBD2 matches at 9 bases. In germline, CDR1 is SNHLY, CDR2 FYNNEI. With 7 bases clipped from V and 1 base from J, the junction kept 7 bases outside the gene matches. CDR3 length: 15 amino acids. The CDR3 loop reads CASTPSGAPQETQYF. The CDR3 bases are TGTGCCAGCACCCCTAGCGGGGCCCCCCAAGAGACCCAGTACTTC.

The chain carries TRBV6-5 and TRBJ2-7, with TRBD2 matching over 8 bases. With V trimmed by 9 bases and J by 5 bases, 6 bases remained unmatched. Germline V CDR1 and CDR2: MNHEY, SVGAGI. The CDR3 loop spans 12 amino acids. The CDR3 spells CASASGGDEQYF. The CDR3 region has the DNA TGTGCCAGTGCGTCCGGGGGGGACGAGCAGTACTTC.

V gene TRBV19 combines with J gene TRBJ1-6, with D possibly matching TRBD1 (6 bases). Germline CDR1 LNHDA, CDR2 SQIVND (reference sequence). The V end was cut by 8 bases, the J end by 5 bases, with 7 bases between. The CDR3 is 12 residues long. The CDR3 sequence is CASRTDNSPLHF. The CDR3 region has the DNA TGTGCCAGTCGGACAGATAATTCACCCCTCCACTTT.

The J gene is TRBJ1-1, the V gene TRBV29-1; D unclear. The CDR3 runs to 11 residues. Looked up from germline, CDR1 is SQVTM and CDR2 is ANQGSEA. V lost 6 bases and J 1 base, leaving 6 bases between the germline ends. CDR3 sequence reads: CSVGKNTEAFF. The DNA for the CDR3 is TGCAGCGTCGGGAAGAACACTGAAGCTTTCTTT. Full variable domain (rest looked up from reference TRBV29-1 and TRBJ1-1): SAVISQKPSRDICQRGTSLTIQCQVDSQVTMMFWYRQQPGQSLTLIATANQGSEATYESGFVIDKFPISRPNLTFSTLTVSNMSPEDSSIYLCSVGKNTEAFFGQGTRLTVV.